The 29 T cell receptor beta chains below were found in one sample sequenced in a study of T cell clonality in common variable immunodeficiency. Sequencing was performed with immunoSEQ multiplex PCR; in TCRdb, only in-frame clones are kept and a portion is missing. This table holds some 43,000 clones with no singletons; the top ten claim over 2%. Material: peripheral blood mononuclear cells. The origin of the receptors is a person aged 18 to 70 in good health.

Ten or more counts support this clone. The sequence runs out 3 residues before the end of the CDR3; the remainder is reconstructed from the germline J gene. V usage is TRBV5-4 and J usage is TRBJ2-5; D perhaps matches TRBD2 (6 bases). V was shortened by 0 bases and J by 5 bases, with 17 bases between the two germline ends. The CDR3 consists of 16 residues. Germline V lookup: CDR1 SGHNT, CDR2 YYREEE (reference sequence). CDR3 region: CASSLDMGLVQETQYF. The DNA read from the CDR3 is TGTGCCAGCAGCTTGGACATGGGACTTGTACAGGAGACC.

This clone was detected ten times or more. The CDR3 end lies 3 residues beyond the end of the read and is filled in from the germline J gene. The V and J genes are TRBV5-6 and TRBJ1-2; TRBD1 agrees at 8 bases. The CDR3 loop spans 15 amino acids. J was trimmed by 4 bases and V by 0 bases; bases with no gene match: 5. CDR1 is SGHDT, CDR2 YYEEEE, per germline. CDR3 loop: CASSLGGTGVYGYTF. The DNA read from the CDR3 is TGTGCCAGCAGCTTGGGTGGGACAGGAGTCTATGGC.

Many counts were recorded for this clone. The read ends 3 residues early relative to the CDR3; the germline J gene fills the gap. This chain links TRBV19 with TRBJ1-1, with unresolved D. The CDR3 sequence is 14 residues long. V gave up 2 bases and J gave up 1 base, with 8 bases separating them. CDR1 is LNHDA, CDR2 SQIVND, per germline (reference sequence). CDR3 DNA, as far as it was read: TGTGCCAGTAGTATAAGTGCGAGGAACACTGAA. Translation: CASSISARNTE. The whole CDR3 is CASSISARNTEAFF.

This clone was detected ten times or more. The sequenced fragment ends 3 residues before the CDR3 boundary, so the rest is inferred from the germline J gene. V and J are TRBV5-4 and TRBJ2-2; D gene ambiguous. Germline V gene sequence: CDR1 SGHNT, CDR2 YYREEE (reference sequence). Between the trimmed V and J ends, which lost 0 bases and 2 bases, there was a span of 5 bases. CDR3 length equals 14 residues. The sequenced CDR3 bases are TGTGCCAGCAGCTTGGCCTTTAACACCGGGGAG. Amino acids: CASSLAFNTGE. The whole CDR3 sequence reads CASSLAFNTGELFF.

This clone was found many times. CDR3 sequence reads: CSARRQGGPRDSPLHF. The DNA read from the CDR3 is TGCAGTGCTCGAAGACAGGGGGGGCCCAGGGATTCACCC. The genes are TRBV20-1 and TRBJ1-6, with 9 bases matching TRBD1. The read is 3 residues too short to cover the CDR3 end, so that end is filled in from the germline J gene. Trimming at V came to 5 bases and at J to 8 bases, leaving 13 bases not matched to a gene. Looked up from germline, CDR1 is DFQATT and CDR2 is SNEGSKA (reference sequence). The length of the CDR3 is 16 residues.

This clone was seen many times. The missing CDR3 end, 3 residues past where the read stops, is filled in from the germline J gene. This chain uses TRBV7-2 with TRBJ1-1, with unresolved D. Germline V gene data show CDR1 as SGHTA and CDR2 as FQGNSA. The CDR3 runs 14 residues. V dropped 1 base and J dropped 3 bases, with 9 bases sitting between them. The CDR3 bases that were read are TGTGCCAGCAGCTTAGTGGCAGATTACACTGAA. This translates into CASSLVADYTE. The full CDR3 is CASSLVADYTEAFF.

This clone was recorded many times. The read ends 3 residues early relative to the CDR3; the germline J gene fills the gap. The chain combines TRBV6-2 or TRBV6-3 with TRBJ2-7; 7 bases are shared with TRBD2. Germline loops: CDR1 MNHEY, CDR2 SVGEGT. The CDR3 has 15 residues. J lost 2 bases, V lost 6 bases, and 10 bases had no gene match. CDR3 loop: CASSVLAWGPYEQYF. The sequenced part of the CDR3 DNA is TGTGCCAGCAGCGTACTAGCGTGGGGACCCTACGAG.

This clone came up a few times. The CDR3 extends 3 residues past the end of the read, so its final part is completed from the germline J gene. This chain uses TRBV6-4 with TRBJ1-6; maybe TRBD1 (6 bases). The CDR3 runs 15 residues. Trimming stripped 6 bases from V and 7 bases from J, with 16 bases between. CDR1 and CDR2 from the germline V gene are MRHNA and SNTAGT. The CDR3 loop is CASREDRARNSPLHF. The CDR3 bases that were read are TGTGCCAGCAGAGAGGACAGAGCACGGAATTCACCC.

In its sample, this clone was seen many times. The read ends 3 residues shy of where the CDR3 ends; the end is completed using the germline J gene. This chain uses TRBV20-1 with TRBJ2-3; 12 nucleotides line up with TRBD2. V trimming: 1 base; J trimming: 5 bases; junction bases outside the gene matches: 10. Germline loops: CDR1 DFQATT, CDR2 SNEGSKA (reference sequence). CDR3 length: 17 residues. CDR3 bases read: TGCAGTGCTAGAGGGTCAGGGGCTAGCGGGAGGGTAGATACG. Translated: CSARGSGASGRVDT. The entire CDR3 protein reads CSARGSGASGRVDTQYF.

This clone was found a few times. CDR3 bases read: TGTGCCAGCAGCCGAAGCGGGAGGGCAGAGACC. Protein: CASSRSGRAET. The full CDR3 reads CASSRSGRAETQYF. This rearrangement joins TRBV11-2 to TRBJ2-5; 10 nucleotides agree with TRBD2. The read is 3 residues too short to cover the CDR3 end, so that end is filled in from the germline J gene. The germline V gene has CDR1 SGHAT and CDR2 FQNNGV. Losses at the gene ends were 5 bases for V and 4 bases for J; bases not matched to a gene: 4. The CDR3 length is 14 residues.

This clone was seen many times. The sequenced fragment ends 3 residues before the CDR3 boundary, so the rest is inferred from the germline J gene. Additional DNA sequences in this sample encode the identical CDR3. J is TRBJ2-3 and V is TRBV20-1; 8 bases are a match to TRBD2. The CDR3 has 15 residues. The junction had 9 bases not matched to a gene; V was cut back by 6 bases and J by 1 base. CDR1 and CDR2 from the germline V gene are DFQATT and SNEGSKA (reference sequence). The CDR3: CSAPEGSGGTDTQYF. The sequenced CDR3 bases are TGCAGTGCCCCCGAGGGTAGCGGGGGCACAGATACG.

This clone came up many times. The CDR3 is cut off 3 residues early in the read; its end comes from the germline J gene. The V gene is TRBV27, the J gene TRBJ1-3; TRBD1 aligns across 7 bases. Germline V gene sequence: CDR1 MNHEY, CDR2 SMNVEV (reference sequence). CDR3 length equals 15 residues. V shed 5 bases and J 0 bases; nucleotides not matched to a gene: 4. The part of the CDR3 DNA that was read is TGTGCCAGCAGTCCCGGGACAGCCTCTGGAAACACC. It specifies CASSPGTASGNT. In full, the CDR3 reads CASSPGTASGNTIYF.

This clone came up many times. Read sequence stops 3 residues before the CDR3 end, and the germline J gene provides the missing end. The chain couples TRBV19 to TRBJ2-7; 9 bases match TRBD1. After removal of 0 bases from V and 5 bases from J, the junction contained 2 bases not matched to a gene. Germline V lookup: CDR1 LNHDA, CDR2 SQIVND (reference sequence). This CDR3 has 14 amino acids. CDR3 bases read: TGTGCCAGTAGTATAGAGGACAGGGGTAACGAG. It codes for CASSIEDRGNE. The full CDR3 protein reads CASSIEDRGNEQYF.

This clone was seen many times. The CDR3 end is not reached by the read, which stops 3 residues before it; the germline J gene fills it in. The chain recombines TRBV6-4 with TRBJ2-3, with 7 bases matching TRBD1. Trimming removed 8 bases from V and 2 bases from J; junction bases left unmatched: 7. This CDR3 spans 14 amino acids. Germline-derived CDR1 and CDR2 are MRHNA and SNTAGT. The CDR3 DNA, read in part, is TGTGCCAGCGCTGAGGGGGCTTACACAGATACG. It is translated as CASAEGAYTDT. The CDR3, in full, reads CASAEGAYTDTQYF.

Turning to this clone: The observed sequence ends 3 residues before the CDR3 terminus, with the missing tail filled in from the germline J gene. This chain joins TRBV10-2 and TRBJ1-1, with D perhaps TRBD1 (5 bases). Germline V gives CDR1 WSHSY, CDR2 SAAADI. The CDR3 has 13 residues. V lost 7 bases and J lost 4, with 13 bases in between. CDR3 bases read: TGCGCCAGCACTAACCCGGGGGGCACTGAA. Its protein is CASTNPGGTE. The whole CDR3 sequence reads CASTNPGGTEAFF.

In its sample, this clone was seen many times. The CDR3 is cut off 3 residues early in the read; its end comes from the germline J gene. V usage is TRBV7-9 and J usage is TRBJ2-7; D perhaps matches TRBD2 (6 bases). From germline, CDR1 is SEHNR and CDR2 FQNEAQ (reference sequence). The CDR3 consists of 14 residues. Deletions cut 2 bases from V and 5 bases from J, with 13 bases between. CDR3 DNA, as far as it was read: TGTGCCAGCAGCTTACAGACGGGACTCCACGAG. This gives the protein CASSLQTGLHE. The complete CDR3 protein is CASSLQTGLHEQYF.

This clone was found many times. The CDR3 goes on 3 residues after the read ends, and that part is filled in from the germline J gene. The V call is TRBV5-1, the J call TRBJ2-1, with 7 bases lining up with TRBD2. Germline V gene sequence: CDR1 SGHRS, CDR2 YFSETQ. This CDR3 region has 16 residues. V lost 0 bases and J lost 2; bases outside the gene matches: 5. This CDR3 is CASSLAWDYTYNEQFF. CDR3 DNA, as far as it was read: TGCGCCAGCAGCTTGGCCTGGGACTACACCTACAATGAG.

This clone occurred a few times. CDR3 sequence: CASSLGEADTYTF. The CDR3 DNA, read in part, is TGTGCCAGCAGCTTAGGAGAGGCAGATACC. The chain joins TRBV7-2 to TRBJ1-2; D ambiguous. The CDR3 extends 3 residues past the end of the read, so its final part is completed from the germline J gene. This CDR3 has 13 amino acids. In germline, CDR1 is SGHTA, CDR2 FQGNSA.

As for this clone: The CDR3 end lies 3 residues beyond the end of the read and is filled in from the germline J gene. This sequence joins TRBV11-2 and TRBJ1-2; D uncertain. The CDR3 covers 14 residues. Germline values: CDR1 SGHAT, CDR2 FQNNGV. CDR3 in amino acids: CASSPTSGSYDYTF. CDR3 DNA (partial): TGTGCCAGCAGCCCTACTAGCGGGAGCTACGAC.

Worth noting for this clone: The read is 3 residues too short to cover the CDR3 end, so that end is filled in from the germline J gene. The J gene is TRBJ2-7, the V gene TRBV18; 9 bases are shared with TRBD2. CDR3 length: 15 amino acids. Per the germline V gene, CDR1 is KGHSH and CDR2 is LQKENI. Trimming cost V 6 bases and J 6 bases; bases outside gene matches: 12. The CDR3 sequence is CASSGASGAVSEQYF. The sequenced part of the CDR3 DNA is TGTGCCAGCTCGGGGGCTAGCGGGGCCGTCTCCGAG.

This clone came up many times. Incomplete CDR3 DNA: TGTGCCAGTACCCGGGACAGGGTAAGCACAGATACG. Its protein is CASTRDRVSTDT. The whole CDR3 protein reads CASTRDRVSTDTQYF. The V gene is TRBV19, the J gene TRBJ2-3, with TRBD1 identical over 9 bases. The read ends 3 residues early relative to the CDR3; the germline J gene fills the gap. The CDR3 is 15 amino acids. With V trimmed by 7 bases and J by 0 bases, 5 bases remained unmatched. Germline loops: CDR1 LNHDA, CDR2 SQIVND (reference sequence).

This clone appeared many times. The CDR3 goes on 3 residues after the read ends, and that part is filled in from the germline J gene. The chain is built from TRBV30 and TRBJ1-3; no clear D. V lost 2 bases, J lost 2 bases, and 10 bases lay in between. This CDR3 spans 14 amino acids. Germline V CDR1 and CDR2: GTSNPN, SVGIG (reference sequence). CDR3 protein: CAWSPVAAGNTIYF. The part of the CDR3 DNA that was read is TGTGCCTGGAGTCCAGTAGCGGCTGGAAACACC. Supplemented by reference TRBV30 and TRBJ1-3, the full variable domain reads SQTIHQWPATLVQPVGSPLSLECTVEGTSNPNLYWYRQAAGRGLQLLFYSVGIGQISSEVPQNLSASRPQDRQFILSSKKLLLSDSGFYLCAWSPVAAGNTIYFGEGSWLTVV.

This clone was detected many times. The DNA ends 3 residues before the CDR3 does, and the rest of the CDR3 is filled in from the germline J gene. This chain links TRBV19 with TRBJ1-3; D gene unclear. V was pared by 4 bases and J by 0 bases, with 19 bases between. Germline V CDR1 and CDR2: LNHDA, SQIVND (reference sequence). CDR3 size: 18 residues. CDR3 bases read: TGTGCCAGTAGTACTCTCCCCCTGACACTTCGCTCTGGAAACACC. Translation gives CASSTLPLTLRSGNT. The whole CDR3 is CASSTLPLTLRSGNTIYF.

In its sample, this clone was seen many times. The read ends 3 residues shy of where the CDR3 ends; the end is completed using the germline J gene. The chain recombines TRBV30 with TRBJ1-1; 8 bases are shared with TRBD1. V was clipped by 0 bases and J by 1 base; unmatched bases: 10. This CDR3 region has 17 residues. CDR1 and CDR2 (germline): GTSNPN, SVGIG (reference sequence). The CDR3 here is CAWSVRGLQGANTEAFF. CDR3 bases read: TGTGCCTGGAGTGTACGGGGCCTCCAGGGGGCGAACACTGAA.

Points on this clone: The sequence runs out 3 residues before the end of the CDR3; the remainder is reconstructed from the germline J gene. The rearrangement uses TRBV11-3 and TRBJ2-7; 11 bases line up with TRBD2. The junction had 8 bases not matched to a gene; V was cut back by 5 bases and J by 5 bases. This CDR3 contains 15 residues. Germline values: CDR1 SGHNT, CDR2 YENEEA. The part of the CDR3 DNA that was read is TGTGCCAGCAGCCTCGGGACTAGCGGAGGGGACGAG. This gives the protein CASSLGTSGGDE. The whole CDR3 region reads CASSLGTSGGDEQYF.

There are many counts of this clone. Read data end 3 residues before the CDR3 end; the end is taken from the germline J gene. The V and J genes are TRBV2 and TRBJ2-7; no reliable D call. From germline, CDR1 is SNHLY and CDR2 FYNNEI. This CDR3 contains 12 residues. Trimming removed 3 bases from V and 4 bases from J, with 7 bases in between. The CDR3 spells CASSDPLYEQYF. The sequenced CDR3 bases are TGTGCCAGCAGTGACCCCCTTTACGAG.

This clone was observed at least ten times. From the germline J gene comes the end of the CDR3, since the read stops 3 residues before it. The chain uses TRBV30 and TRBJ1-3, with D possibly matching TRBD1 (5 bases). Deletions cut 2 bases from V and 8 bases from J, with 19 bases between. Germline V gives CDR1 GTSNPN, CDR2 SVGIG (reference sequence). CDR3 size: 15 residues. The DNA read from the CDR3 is TGTGCCTGGAGTCGGGGGGTGCGCACAACGGACACC. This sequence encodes CAWSRGVRTTDT. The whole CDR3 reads CAWSRGVRTTDTIYF.

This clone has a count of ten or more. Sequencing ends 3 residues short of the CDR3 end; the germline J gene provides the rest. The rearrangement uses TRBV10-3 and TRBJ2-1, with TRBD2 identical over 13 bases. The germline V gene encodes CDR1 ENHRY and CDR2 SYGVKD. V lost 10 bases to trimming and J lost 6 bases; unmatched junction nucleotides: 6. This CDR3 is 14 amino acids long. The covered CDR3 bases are TGTGCCACCGGCGGACTAGCGGGAGCCAATGAG. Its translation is CATGGLAGANE. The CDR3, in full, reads CATGGLAGANEQFF.

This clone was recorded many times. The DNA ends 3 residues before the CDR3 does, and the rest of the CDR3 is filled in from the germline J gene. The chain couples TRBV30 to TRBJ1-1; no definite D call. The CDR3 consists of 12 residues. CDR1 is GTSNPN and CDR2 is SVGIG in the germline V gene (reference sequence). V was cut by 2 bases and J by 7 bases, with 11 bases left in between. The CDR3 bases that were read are TGTGCCTGGAGTCGAAGTAGCGTTGAA. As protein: CAWSRSSVE. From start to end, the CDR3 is CAWSRSSVEAFF.